Below, one T cell receptor (beta chain) is given with its context. What this receptor recognizes is not known. No per-base quality is available; no much larger clone lies one base away. The CDR3 regions of human TCRbeta chains were analyzed by immunosequencing. Concerning the study's data processing: TCRs in the repertoires were matched against a reference library of SARS-CoV-2-specific TCRs that had been generated with the MIRA antigen-specificity platform. Breadth was defined as the fraction of unique TCRs that were SARS-CoV-2-associated, and depth was defined as the fraction of total T cells that were SARS-CoV-2-associated. Each spike-specific TCR was assigned to its reactive spike region and to a CD4 or CD8 class using the MIRA data. Log10-transformed breadth and depth values were compared by one-way ANOVA with Sidak's multiple comparisons tests. The table was pulled from immuneACCESS by TCRdb, which kept in-frame rearrangements only. Such tables lose some clones; where checked, under half of the loss comes from unresolved V genes, and the rest has no known cause. The V and J calls and the clone size are those of that table, but D and trimming were determined from the DNA. The sample contains about 170,000 clones, over 85% of them found a single time. Roughly 2.5% of the sample is in the top ten clones.

The time point label on this specimen signifies: baseline before first vaccination. The vaccinee samples were drawn from two UK trials, COV001 and COV002, one of which was a single-blind randomized controlled phase 2/3 trial testing AZD1222 (ChAdOx1 nCoV-19) in healthy adults. Trial participant PBMC samples were collected at day 0 and day 28 after the second dose for TCRbeta chain sequencing. These data come from a study of T cell responses to AZD1222 COVID-19 vaccine (dated by TCRdb to about 2021). Context from the whole study: AZD1222 recipients whose second dose came at about 4 weeks and those whose second dose came at about 12 weeks were combined into one group, since spike-specific TCR depth and breadth did not differ between the two schedules. A total of 233 trial participants underwent TCR sequencing, of whom more than 200 had received two doses of AZD1222 and some 26 had received two doses of the MenACWY control vaccine. Trial participants were enrolled into age subgroups of 18-55, 56-69 and 70-plus years, which contained about 160, 30 and 59 TCR-sequenced participants, respectively.

Overall results and qualifications from the work: Conclusions about previously exposed vaccinees are limited, since just five to seven AZD1222 recipients were seropositive for SARS-CoV-2 at baseline. In the small 56-69-year group, the increase in depth fell short of significance, most likely because of low power. After two AZD1222 doses, both the breadth and the depth of spike-specific TCRs were significantly higher than at day 0 and than in MenACWY recipients. Vaccine-associated CD4 TCRs spanned the whole spike protein, with dominant responses in regions 160-218 and 743-854. Most participants were white British and females outnumbered males, and the authors suggested that clonal diversity may have been underestimated. Epitopes outside the regions mutated in the B.1.351 and B.1.1.7 variants were reportedly recognized by nearly half of the unique spike-specific TCRs. Because no samples from the day 14 peak response were available, repertoires could be characterized only after the peak T cell response.

This clonotype was sampled from an adult in good health. This specimen consisted of peripheral blood, obtained on day 0 of AZD1222 vaccination.

The DNA sequence is TGTGCCAGCAGCTTAGGACTAGCGGGAGGTTTCACAGATACGCAGTATTTT. This sequence encodes CASSLGLAGGFTDTQYF. The chain was built from TRBV7-6 and TRBJ2-3, with 13 central nucleotides matching TRBD2. Germline trimming amounts to 1 base on V and 2 bases on J, with 3 as the count of junction bases outside the gene matches. The CDR1 and CDR2 encoded by the germline V gene are SGHVS and FNYEAQ. Counted from cysteine to phenylalanine, this CDR3 has 17 amino acids. Kept here is only the CDR3 DNA, which spans 51 bases and is read in frame from base 1.